A single sample gave rise to the 32 T cell receptor beta chains below, sequenced in a study of graft-versus-host responses after intestinal transplantation. The table came from immunoSEQ multiplex PCR; TCRdb's copy has only in-frame clones and leaves some out. The repertoire has about 15,000 clones, 67% of them found once; the top ten carry 9%. Tissue processing of the graft released intraepithelial and lamina propria lymphocytes from it. The sample here was ileum tissue, taken 650 to 700 days after intestinal transplantation. The receptors here all came from a human patient who received an intestinal transplant, so some T cells may come from the graft donor.

The CDR3 sequence is CASTGSGQGGFYEQYF. CDR3 nucleotides: TGTGCCAGCACCGGATCTGGACAGGGGGGGTTCTACGAGCAGTACTTC. The V call is TRBV28, the J call TRBJ2-7, with 10 bases that match TRBD1. J lost 3 bases, V lost 7 bases, and 12 bases had no gene match. The CDR3 totals 16 residues. Germline lookup yields CDR1 MDHEN and CDR2 SYDVKM.

This clone was seen more than once but under ten times. CDR3 in amino acids: CASSAGGTGELFF. The CDR3 nucleotides are TGTGCCAGCAGCGCCGGGGGGACCGGGGAGCTGTTTTTT. This chain uses TRBV9 with TRBJ2-2; 7 bases match TRBD2. Germline V gene sequence: CDR1 SGDLS, CDR2 YYNGEE. Losses at the gene ends were 3 bases for V and 5 bases for J; bases not matched to a gene: 1. There are 13 residues in the CDR3.

The V gene is TRBV4-3, the J gene TRBJ1-6; D perhaps matches TRBD1 (5 bases). Trimming removed 0 bases at V and 14 bases at J, with 17 bases between. This CDR3 is built from 15 residues. The germline gives CDR1 LGHNA, CDR2 YSLEER. The CDR3 DNA reads TGCGCCAGCAGCCAAGATTCCGGGCCCAGGGAGGCCCTCCACTTT. Its translation: CASSQDSGPREALHF.

This clone was detected a few times. The chain joins TRBV19 to TRBJ1-1, with D unresolved. Trimming cost V 6 bases and J 4 bases, with 12 bases left between them. This CDR3 is 13 amino acids long. Germline V gene sequence: CDR1 LNHDA, CDR2 SQIVND (reference sequence). The CDR3 reads CASSSRLVTEAFF. The CDR3 bases are TGTGCCAGTAGCAGTCGACTTGTCACTGAAGCTTTCTTT.

The CDR3 spells CASRLASSGGQVSSYEQYF. CDR3 bases: TGTGCAAGTCGCTTAGCCTCATCCGGGGGGCAGGTTAGCTCCTACGAGCAGTACTTC. V is TRBV12-2 and J is TRBJ2-7; the D segment call TRBD2 is taken from the table without a DNA check. TRBV12-2 constitutes a pseudogene. This CDR3 spans 19 amino acids.

The chain couples TRBV30 to TRBJ2-5; 12 nucleotides agree with TRBD2. CDR3 length: 16 residues. V trimming: 0 bases; J trimming: 9 bases; junction bases outside the gene matches: 11. From germline, CDR1 is GTSNPN and CDR2 SVGIG (reference sequence). The CDR3 region has the DNA TGTGCCTGGAGTGTAGGCCAGGGCCCTAGCGGGGGGGCCCAGTACTTC. Translating gives CAWSVGQGPSGGAQYF.

V is TRBV25-1 and J is TRBJ2-1; 9 nucleotides agree with TRBD2. The CDR3 spans 16 residues. Germline CDR1 is MGHDK and CDR2 is SYGVNS. The ends lost 2 bases at V and 7 bases at J; junction bases unmatched: 9. CDR3 amino acids: CASSEKQRGEVNEQFF. The CDR3 DNA follows: TGTGCCAGCAGTGAAAAGCAGCGGGGGGAGGTGAATGAGCAGTTCTTC.

The V call is TRBV2, the J call TRBJ2-1; 10 positions agree with TRBD2. The trim removed 6 bases at V and 2 bases at J, leaving 4 bases unmatched. Germline CDR1 SNHLY, CDR2 FYNNEI. The CDR3 loop spans 15 amino acids. CDR3 loop: CASSPGTSAYNEQFF. The CDR3 DNA is TGTGCCAGCAGCCCCGGGACTAGCGCCTACAATGAGCAGTTCTTC. The full variable domain, with the rest looked up from reference TRBV2 and TRBJ2-1, is EPEVTQTPSHQVTQMGQEVILRCVPISNHLYFYWYRQILGQKVEFLVSFYNNEISEKSEIFDDQFSVERPDGSNFTLKIRSTKLEDSAMYFCASSPGTSAYNEQFFGPGTRLTVL.

The V and J genes are TRBV5-1 and TRBJ1-1, with D perhaps matching TRBD1 (6 bases). The CDR3 is 14 amino acids. V lost 3 bases and J 5 bases, leaving 14 bases between the germline ends. The germline V gene has CDR1 SGHRS and CDR2 YFSETQ. CDR3 DNA: TGCGCCAGCAGCTGGACAGAGGCTGGTACTGAAGCTTTCTTT. The encoded protein is CASSWTEAGTEAFF. Combining the CDR3 with reference TRBV5-1 and TRBJ1-1 gives the whole variable domain KAGVTQTPRYLIKTRGQQVTLSCSPISGHRSVSWYQQTPGQGLQFLFEYFSETQRNKGNFPGRFSGRQFSNSRSEMNVSTLELGDSALYLCASSWTEAGTEAFFGQGTRLTVV.

The genes are TRBV19 and TRBJ2-2; 10 nucleotides agree with TRBD2. CDR3 size: 16 residues. V trimming: 6 bases; J trimming: 5 bases; junction bases outside the gene matches: 9. In germline, CDR1 is LNHDA, CDR2 SQIVND (reference sequence). The CDR3 region has the DNA TGTGCCAGTAGATCCATAGCGGGGGGTATGACCGGGGAGCTGTTTTTT. Translating gives CASRSIAGGMTGELFF.

The chain joins TRBV12-5 to TRBJ1-2, with D perhaps matching TRBD1 (5 bases). Per germline, CDR1 LGHNT and CDR2 FRNRAP. CDR3 length: 17 residues. Trimming cost V 4 bases and J 4 bases, with 22 bases left between them. In nucleotides, the CDR3 is TGTGCTAGTGGTTCCCAGGATGACAGTACCACTCCCTATGGCTACACCTTC. It translates to CASGSQDDSTTPYGYTF.

This clone was counted between two and nine times. V usage is TRBV27 and J usage is TRBJ2-3; 16 bases fit TRBD2. This CDR3 comprises 17 residues. V lost 2 bases and J lost 4; bases outside the gene matches: 3. Germline loops: CDR1 MNHEY, CDR2 SMNVEV (reference sequence). DNA of the CDR3: TGTGCCAGCAGTTTACGGGGACTAGCGGGGGGGGCAGATACGCAGTATTTT. Residues: CASSLRGLAGGADTQYF.

The chain combines TRBV5-4 with TRBJ1-2; 10 bases line up with TRBD1. CDR1 is SGHNT and CDR2 is YYREEE in the germline V gene (reference sequence). J was trimmed by 3 bases and V by 4 bases; bases with no gene match: 0. The CDR3 covers 13 residues. This chain's CDR3 is CASSGTGDYGYTF. The CDR3 coding sequence is TGTGCCAGCAGCGGGACAGGGGACTATGGCTACACCTTC.

In this sample, this clone turned up once. This chain links TRBV18 with TRBJ2-3, with TRBD1 identical over 9 bases. The CDR3 loop spans 11 amino acids. The germline CDR1 and CDR2 sequences are KGHSH and LQKENI. DNA for the CDR3: TGTGCGACAGGGGGGTCAGATACGCAGTATTTT. Translating gives CATGGSDTQYF. Full variable domain (outside the CDR3, taken from reference TRBV18 and TRBJ2-3): NAGVMQNPRHLVRRRGQEARLRCSPMKGHSHVYWYRQLPEEGLKFMVYLQKENIIDESGMPKERFSAEFPKEGPSILRIQQVVRGDSAAYFCATGGSDTQYFGPGTRLTVL.

The chain has TRBV4-3 and TRBJ1-1; TRBD1 aligns across 11 bases. Trimming at V came to 0 bases and at J to 6 bases, leaving 6 bases not matched to a gene. The CDR3 runs 16 residues. Germline V lookup: CDR1 LGHNA, CDR2 YSLEER. The DNA of the CDR3 is TGCGCCAGCAGCCAAGATACGGGACAGGGGGTTTCTGAAGCTTTCTTT. It codes for CASSQDTGQGVSEAFF.

The chain carries TRBV29-1 and TRBJ2-6; 9 bases are shared with TRBD1. The CDR3 has 18 residues. Germline CDR1 is SQVTM and CDR2 is ANQGSEA. Trimming at V came to 6 bases and at J to 0 bases, leaving 12 bases not matched to a gene. In DNA, the CDR3 is TGCAGCGTCTCCTCGGGGGACAGGGAGGTCTCTGGGGCCAACGTCCTGACTTTC. Residues: CSVSSGDREVSGANVLTF.

The chain recombines TRBV18 with TRBJ1-5, with TRBD1 identical over 7 bases. The CDR3 sequence is 15 residues long. Trimming cost V 6 bases and J 4 bases; bases outside gene matches: 9. Germline assignment: CDR1 KGHSH and CDR2 LQKENI. Here the CDR3 reads CASSPTGLENQPQHF. The CDR3 DNA is TGTGCCAGCTCGCCGACAGGGTTAGAAAATCAGCCCCAGCATTTT. The variable domain in full, with the rest retrieved from reference TRBV18 and TRBJ1-5, is NAGVMQNPRHLVRRRGQEARLRCSPMKGHSHVYWYRQLPEEGLKFMVYLQKENIIDESGMPKERFSAEFPKEGPSILRIQQVVRGDSAAYFCASSPTGLENQPQHFGDGTRLSIL.

V usage is TRBV4-3 and J usage is TRBJ1-2; 7 bases line up with TRBD1. Trimming removed 0 bases from V and 5 bases from J; junction bases left unmatched: 6. Germline assignment: CDR1 LGHNA and CDR2 YSLEER. The CDR3 extends over 15 amino acids. CDR3 sequence reads: CASSQDQGVEYGYTF. The CDR3 DNA reads TGCGCCAGCAGCCAAGATCAGGGGGTGGAGTATGGCTACACCTTC.

The chain links TRBV11-3 to TRBJ1-1; D not certain. Between the trimmed V and J ends, which lost 3 bases and 0 bases, there was a span of 11 bases. The CDR3 totals 15 residues. The germline V gene has CDR1 SGHNT and CDR2 YENEEA. This CDR3 is CASSFSAGMNTEAFF. The CDR3 DNA reads as TGTGCCAGCAGCTTTAGTGCAGGAATGAACACTGAAGCTTTCTTT. The full variable domain, completed using reference TRBV11-3 and TRBJ1-1, is EAGVVQSPRYKIIEKKQPVAFWCNPISGHNTLYWYLQNLGQGPELLIRYENEEAVDDSQLPKDRFSAERLKGVDSTLKIQPAELGDSAVYLCASSFSAGMNTEAFFGQGTRLTVV.

The gene calls are TRBV4-3 and TRBJ2-3; 8 bases are shared with TRBD2. The CDR3 length is 15 residues. The V segment lost 4 bases and the J segment 2 bases; nucleotides outside the gene matches: 5. From germline, CDR1 is LGHNA and CDR2 YSLEER. DNA for the CDR3: TGCGCCAGCAGCCCCGGGACTAGACACACAGATACGCAGTATTTT. Translation: CASSPGTRHTDTQYF.

The rearrangement links TRBV29-1 to TRBJ1-1, with a weak D call TRBD1 (5 bases). V was clipped by 6 bases and J by 5 bases, with 13 bases between them. From germline, CDR1 is SQVTM and CDR2 ANQGSEA. The CDR3 extends over 12 amino acids. The CDR3 DNA sequence: TGCAGCGTGGACATGCACGGGACTGAAGCTTTCTTT. Translating gives CSVDMHGTEAFF. Filled out from reference TRBV29-1 and TRBJ1-1, the complete variable domain reads SAVISQKPSRDICQRGTSLTIQCQVDSQVTMMFWYRQQPGQSLTLIATANQGSEATYESGFVIDKFPISRPNLTFSTLTVSNMSPEDSSIYLCSVDMHGTEAFFGQGTRLTVV.

This clone was seen more than once but under ten times. The chain joins TRBV18 to TRBJ1-1; maybe TRBD1 (6 bases). The germline V gene encodes CDR1 KGHSH and CDR2 LQKENI. The CDR3 has 18 residues. With 4 bases removed from V and 0 bases from J, the gap between germline ends came to 21 bases. The CDR3 here is CASSRTGPGWQMNTEAFF. CDR3 sequence (DNA): TGTGCCAGCTCACGAACAGGGCCAGGCTGGCAAATGAACACTGAAGCTTTCTTT.

This sequence joins TRBV27 and TRBJ2-1; D perhaps matches TRBD2 (5 bases). The V end was cut by 2 bases, the J end by 2 bases, with 10 bases between. Germline V gene sequence: CDR1 MNHEY, CDR2 SMNVEV (reference sequence). This CDR3 comprises 15 residues. CDR3 in amino acids: CASSLQGRTYNEQFF. The CDR3 bases are TGTGCCAGCAGTTTACAAGGGAGAACCTACAATGAGCAGTTCTTC.

The rearrangement joins TRBV18 to TRBJ2-4, with TRBD2 matching 11 bases. The V gene end was trimmed by 2 bases and the J gene end by 0 bases; junction bases not matched to a gene: 12. The CDR3 sequence is 20 residues long. Germline CDR1 reads KGHSH; CDR2 reads LQKENI. This CDR3 is CASSPDPLAGGLVAKNIQYF. The CDR3 DNA sequence: TGTGCCAGCTCACCAGATCCCCTAGCGGGGGGACTAGTAGCCAAAAACATTCAGTACTTC.

A few counts support this clone. J is TRBJ2-5 and V is TRBV5-1; 7 nucleotides line up with TRBD1. The CDR3 runs 14 residues. Germline-derived CDR1 and CDR2 are SGHRS and YFSETQ. Trimming at V came to 0 bases and at J to 5 bases, leaving 4 bases not matched to a gene. The CDR3 DNA sequence: TGCGCCAGCAGCTTGGTAGAGGGGGCGGAGACCCAGTACTTC. This codes for CASSLVEGAETQYF.

The rearrangement links TRBV19 to TRBJ1-5, with 7 bases lining up with TRBD1. This CDR3 spans 16 amino acids. Trimming removed 6 bases from V and 2 bases from J; junction bases left unmatched: 10. Germline CDR1 and CDR2: LNHDA and SQIVND (reference sequence). CDR3: CASRSRTGLGNQPQHF. CDR3 bases: TGTGCCAGTAGGTCCAGGACAGGTCTTGGCAATCAGCCCCAGCATTTT.

The chain uses TRBV7-2 and TRBJ1-1; TRBD1 matches at 7 bases. The CDR3 spans 13 residues. The V segment lost 5 bases and the J segment 6 bases; nucleotides outside the gene matches: 6. Germline values: CDR1 SGHTA, CDR2 FQGNSA. The CDR3 is CASSRQGSAEAFF. CDR3 nucleotide sequence: TGTGCCAGCAGCCGACAGGGAAGCGCTGAAGCTTTCTTT.

The chain employs TRBV15 and TRBJ2-7; 9 nucleotides match TRBD2. Germline V lookup: CDR1 LNHNV, CDR2 YYDKDF (reference sequence). This CDR3 region has 14 residues. J lost 5 bases, V lost 5 bases, and 7 bases had no gene match. CDR3 coding DNA: TGTGCCACCAGCCGCGGGGGGGACCCTCACGAGCAGTACTTC. The encoded protein is CATSRGGDPHEQYF.

The V and J genes are TRBV4-3 and TRBJ1-6; D remains ambiguous. CDR1 LGHNA and CDR2 YSLEER come from the germline V gene. The CDR3 runs to 16 residues. V was clipped by 2 bases and J by 3 bases, with 11 bases between them. CDR3 in DNA: TGCGCCAGCAGCCAAATACGGGTCAACTATAATTCACCCCTCCACTTT. The encoded protein is CASSQIRVNYNSPLHF.

V gene TRBV30 combines with J gene TRBJ1-1; D unclear. Per the germline V gene, CDR1 is GTSNPN and CDR2 is SVGIG (reference sequence). Trimming shortened V by 0 bases and J by 7 bases, and 9 bases separated the two germline ends. The CDR3 is made up of 12 amino acids. In DNA, the CDR3 is TGTGCCTGGAGTGTATTGGCAGGTGAAGCTTTCTTT. It codes for CAWSVLAGEAFF. The full variable domain, rest sourced from reference TRBV30 and TRBJ1-1, is SQTIHQWPATLVQPVGSPLSLECTVEGTSNPNLYWYRQAAGRGLQLLFYSVGIGQISSEVPQNLSASRPQDRQFILSSKKLLLSDSGFYLCAWSVLAGEAFFGQGTRLTVV.

This clone showed up just a few times. The V call is TRBV6-1, the J call TRBJ2-7; D is possibly TRBD1 (6 bases). The CDR3 totals 14 residues. CDR1 is MNHNS, CDR2 SASEGT, per germline. The germline V and J ends were trimmed by 3 bases and 2 bases, with 11 bases remaining between them. The CDR3 DNA sequence: TGTGCCAGCAGTGAGGGACACCTCCCCTACGAGCAGTACTTC. This sequence encodes CASSEGHLPYEQYF.

The rearrangement joins TRBV4-3 to TRBJ1-1; perhaps TRBD1 as D (6 bases). The germline V and J ends were trimmed by 1 base and 1 base, with 10 bases remaining between them. Germline CDR1 and CDR2: LGHNA and YSLEER. CDR3 length: 15 amino acids. CDR3 protein: CASSQGTETNTEAFF. The CDR3 bases are TGCGCCAGCAGCCAAGGGACAGAGACGAACACTGAAGCTTTCTTT.